The 9 T cell receptor beta chains presented below share a single source sample, sequenced in a study of control samples from healthy donors and cancer patients. TCRdb keeps only in-frame clones here, not all; method: immunoSEQ multiplex PCR. The data hold 90,000 to 150,000 clones, with about 91% observed a single time. Source material: blood. These receptors all stem from a man aged 35-49 years in good health.

The gene calls are TRBV7-6 and TRBJ1-6; TRBD1 aligns across 7 bases. V shed 5 bases, J shed 3 bases, and the junction held 13 bases outside the gene matches. The CDR3 length is 18 residues. Germline V lookup: CDR1 SGHVS, CDR2 FNYEAQ. The CDR3 DNA reads TGTGCCAGCAGCCCCCATGTATATACAGGGGACTATAATTCACCCCTCCACTTT. Amino acids: CASSPHVYTGDYNSPLHF.

The gene calls are TRBV24-1 and TRBJ1-6; weak D call: TRBD1 (5 bases). The CDR3 is 14 residues long. Per germline, CDR1 KGHDR and CDR2 SFDVKD. With 7 bases removed from V and 9 bases from J, the gap between germline ends came to 15 bases. The CDR3 loop is CATRPGERGSPLHF. DNA for the CDR3: TGTGCCACCAGGCCGGGCGAGAGGGGTTCACCCCTCCACTTT.

CDR3 nucleotides: TGTGCCAGTAGCCCGTCTGGGGCCAACGTCCTGACTTTC. Encoded protein: CASSPSGANVLTF. V and J are TRBV19 and TRBJ2-6; no clear D. V shed 6 bases and J shed 1 base, with 4 bases lying between them. CDR3 length equals 13 residues. Germline assignment: CDR1 LNHDA and CDR2 SQIVND (reference sequence).

This clone was observed a single time. This rearrangement joins TRBV28 to TRBJ1-5, with TRBD1 as a possible D gene (5 bases). Trimming cost V 4 bases and J 6 bases, with 10 bases left between them. Germline V lookup: CDR1 MDHEN, CDR2 SYDVKM. The CDR3 consists of 13 residues. The CDR3 loop reads CASSSTRGQPQHF. The CDR3 nucleotides are TGTGCCAGCAGTTCTACTAGGGGTCAGCCCCAGCATTTT.

The chain is built from TRBV20-1 and TRBJ1-1, with D perhaps TRBD1 (5 bases). Germline loops: CDR1 DFQATT, CDR2 SNEGSKA (reference sequence). There are 13 residues in the CDR3. The V end was cut by 3 bases, the J end by 0 bases, with 8 bases between. CDR3 sequence: CSASARVNTEAFF. The CDR3 nucleotides read TGCAGTGCTAGTGCCAGGGTGAACACTGAAGCTTTCTTT.

The gene calls are TRBV10-3 and TRBJ1-2, with unresolved D. Trimming left V 6 bases short and J 3 bases short, with 5 bases between. The CDR3 spans 11 residues. From germline, CDR1 is ENHRY and CDR2 SYGVKD. CDR3 region: CAIRKDYGYTF. The CDR3 nucleotides read TGTGCCATCAGAAAGGACTATGGCTACACCTTC.

The chain couples TRBV6-7 to TRBJ1-6; a possible D gene is TRBD1 (6 bases). TRBV6-7 is reported as an ORF; its role is uncertain. Between the trimmed V and J ends, which lost 7 bases and 6 bases, there was a span of 13 bases. The CDR3 has 14 residues. The CDR3 loop reads CASIKTGCNSPLHF. CDR3 DNA sequence: TGTGCCAGCATAAAGACAGGTTGTAATTCACCCCTCCACTTT.

This clone was seen only once. The chain carries TRBV7-9 and TRBJ2-2; tentative D call: TRBD1 (5 bases). Trimming shortened V by 1 base and J by 8 bases, and 8 bases separated the two germline ends. Germline V gene lookup returns CDR1 SEHNR and CDR2 FQNEAQ (reference sequence). There are 13 residues in the CDR3. CDR3: CASSLGQRGELFF. For the CDR3, the DNA is TGTGCCAGCAGCTTAGGACAGAGAGGGGAGCTGTTTTTT.

The gene calls are TRBV6-5 and TRBJ2-5; 7 bases align to TRBD1. V was pared by 0 bases and J by 5 bases, with 9 bases of the junction left unmatched. Germline CDR1 is MNHEY and CDR2 is SVGAGI. The CDR3 spans 16 residues. The CDR3 DNA reads TGTGCCAGCAGTTACTCCGGGACAGAGAAGTGGGAGACCCAGTACTTC. Translation gives CASSYSGTEKWETQYF.